This T cell receptor beta chain was sequenced in a study of early stage breast cancer tumors. Overall study findings and caveats: Commonly generated sequences made up most enriched TCRB sequences shared between patients.

Note on this clone: The antigen is undetermined.

This table comes from immunoSEQ multiplex PCR, and its TCRdb copy is limited to in-frame clones, with some not included. The sample contains 55,000 to 70,000 clones, roughly 80% of which appear only once. The germline V gene has CDR1 MDHEN and CDR2 SYDVKM. The CDR3 spans 15 residues. V gave up 3 bases and J gave up 4 bases; unmatched junction bases: 6. Material for sequencing was blood. The clonotype was recovered from a person aged 40 to 50 with breast cancer. The chain couples TRBV28 to TRBJ2-7; 10 bases are shared with TRBD1. As DNA, the CDR3 is TGTGCCAGCAGTTTTCGCGACAGGGGGCCTTACGAGCAGTACTTC. This gives the protein CASSFRDRGPYEQYF.